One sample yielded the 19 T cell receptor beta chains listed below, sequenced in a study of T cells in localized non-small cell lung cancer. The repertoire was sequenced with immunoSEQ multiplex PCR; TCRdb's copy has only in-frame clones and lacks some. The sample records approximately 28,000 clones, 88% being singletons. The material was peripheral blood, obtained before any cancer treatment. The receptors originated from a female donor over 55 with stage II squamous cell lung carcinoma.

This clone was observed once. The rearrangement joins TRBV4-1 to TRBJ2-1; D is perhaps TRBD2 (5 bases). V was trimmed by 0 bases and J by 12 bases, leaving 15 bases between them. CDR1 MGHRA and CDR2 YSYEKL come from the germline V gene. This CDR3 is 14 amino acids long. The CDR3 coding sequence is TGCGCCAGCAGCCAAGAGAGCCGATCCCGGGGGCAGTTCTTC. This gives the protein CASSQESRSRGQFF.

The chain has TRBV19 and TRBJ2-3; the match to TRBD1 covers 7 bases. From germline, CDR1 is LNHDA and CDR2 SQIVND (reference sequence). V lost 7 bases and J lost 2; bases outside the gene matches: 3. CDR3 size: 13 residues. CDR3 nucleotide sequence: TGTGCCAGTAAAGACAGGGCCACAGATACGCAGTATTTT. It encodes CASKDRATDTQYF. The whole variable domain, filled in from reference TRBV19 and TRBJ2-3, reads DGGITQSPKYLFRKEGQNVTLSCEQNLNHDAMYWYRQDPGQGLRLIYYSQIVNDFQKGDIAEGYSVSREKKESFPLTVTSAQKNPTAFYLCASKDRATDTQYFGPGTRLTVL.

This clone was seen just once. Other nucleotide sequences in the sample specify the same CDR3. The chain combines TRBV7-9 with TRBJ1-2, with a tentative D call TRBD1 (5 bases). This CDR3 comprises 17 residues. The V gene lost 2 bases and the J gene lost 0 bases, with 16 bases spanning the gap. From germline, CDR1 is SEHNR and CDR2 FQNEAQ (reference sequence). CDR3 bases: TGTGCCAGCAGCTTACGGAGGGGCGCAACGACTAACTATGGCTACACCTTC. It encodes CASSLRRGATTNYGYTF.

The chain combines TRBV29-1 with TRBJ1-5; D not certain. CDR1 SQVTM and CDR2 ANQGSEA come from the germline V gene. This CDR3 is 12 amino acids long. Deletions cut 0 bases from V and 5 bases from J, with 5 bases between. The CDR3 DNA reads TGCAGCGTTGAAGATTATGATCAGCCCCAGCATTTT. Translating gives CSVEDYDQPQHF.

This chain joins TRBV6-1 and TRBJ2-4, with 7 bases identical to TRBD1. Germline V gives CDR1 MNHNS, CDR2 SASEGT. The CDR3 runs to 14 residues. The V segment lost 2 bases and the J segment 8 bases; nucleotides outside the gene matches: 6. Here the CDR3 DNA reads TGTGCCAGCAGTGAAACAGGGGCTATTGACATTCAGTACTTC. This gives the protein CASSETGAIDIQYF.

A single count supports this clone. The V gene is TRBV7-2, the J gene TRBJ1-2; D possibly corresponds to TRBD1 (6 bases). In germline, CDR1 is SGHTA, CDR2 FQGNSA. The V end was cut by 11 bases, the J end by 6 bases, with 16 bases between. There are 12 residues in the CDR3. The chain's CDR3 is CARGAGEDGYTF. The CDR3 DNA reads TGTGCCCGGGGCGCAGGGGAGGATGGCTACACCTTC.

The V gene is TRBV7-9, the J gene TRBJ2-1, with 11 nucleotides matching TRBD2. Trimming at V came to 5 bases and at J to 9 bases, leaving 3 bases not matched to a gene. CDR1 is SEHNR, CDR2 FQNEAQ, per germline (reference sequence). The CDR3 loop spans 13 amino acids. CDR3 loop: CASSPLAGGEQFF. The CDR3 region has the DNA TGTGCCAGCAGCCCTCTAGCGGGAGGTGAGCAGTTCTTC.

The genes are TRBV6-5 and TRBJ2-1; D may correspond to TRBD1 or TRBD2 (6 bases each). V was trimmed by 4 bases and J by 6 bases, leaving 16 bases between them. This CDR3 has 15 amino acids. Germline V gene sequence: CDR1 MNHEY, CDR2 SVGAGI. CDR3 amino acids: CASSFPGAGANEQFF. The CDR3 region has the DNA TGTGCCAGCAGTTTCCCGGGGGCCGGAGCCAATGAGCAGTTCTTC.

Here the CDR3 reads CAWSRRGGSSYEQYF. The DNA for the CDR3 is TGTGCCTGGAGTCGAAGGGGGGGTAGCTCCTACGAGCAGTACTTC. This chain uses TRBV30 with TRBJ2-7, with D perhaps matching TRBD2 (7 bases). The V gene lost 2 bases and the J gene lost 0 bases, with 14 bases spanning the gap. This CDR3 comprises 15 residues. In germline, CDR1 is GTSNPN, CDR2 SVGIG (reference sequence).

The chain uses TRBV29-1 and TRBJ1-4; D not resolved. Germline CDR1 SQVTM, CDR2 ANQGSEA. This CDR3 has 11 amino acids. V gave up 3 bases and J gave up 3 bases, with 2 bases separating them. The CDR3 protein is CSVDSNEKLFF. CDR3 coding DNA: TGCAGCGTTGATTCTAATGAAAAACTGTTTTTT.

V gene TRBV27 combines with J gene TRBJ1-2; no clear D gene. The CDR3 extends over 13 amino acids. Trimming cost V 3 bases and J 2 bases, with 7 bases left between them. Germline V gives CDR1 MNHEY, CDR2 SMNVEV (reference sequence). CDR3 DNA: TGTGCCAGCAGTTTCGGGCAGAACTATGGCTACACCTTC. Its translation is CASSFGQNYGYTF.

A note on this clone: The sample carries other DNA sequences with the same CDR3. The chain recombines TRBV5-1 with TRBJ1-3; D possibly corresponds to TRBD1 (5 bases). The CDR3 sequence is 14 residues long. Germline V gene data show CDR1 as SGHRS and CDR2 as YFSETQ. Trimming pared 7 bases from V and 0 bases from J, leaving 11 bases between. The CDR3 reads CASSDRSSGNTIYF. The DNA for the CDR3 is TGCGCCAGCTCCGACAGATCCTCTGGAAACACCATATATTTT.

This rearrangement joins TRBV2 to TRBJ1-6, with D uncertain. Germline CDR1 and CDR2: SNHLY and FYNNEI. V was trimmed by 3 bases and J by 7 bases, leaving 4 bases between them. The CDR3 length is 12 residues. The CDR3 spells CASSETNSPLHF. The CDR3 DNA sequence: TGTGCCAGCAGTGAGACGAATTCACCCCTCCACTTT.

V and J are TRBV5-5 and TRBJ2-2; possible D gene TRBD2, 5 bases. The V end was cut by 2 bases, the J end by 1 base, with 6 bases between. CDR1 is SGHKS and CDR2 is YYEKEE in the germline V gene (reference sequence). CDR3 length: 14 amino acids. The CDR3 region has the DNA TGTGCCAGCAGCTTCGAGGGGAACACCGGGGAGCTGTTTTTT. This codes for CASSFEGNTGELFF. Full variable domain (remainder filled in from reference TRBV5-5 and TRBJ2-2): DAGVTQSPTHLIKTRGQQVTLRCSPISGHKSVSWYQQVLGQGPQFIFQYYEKEERGRGNFPDRFSARQFPNYSSELNVNALLLGDSALYLCASSFEGNTGELFFGEGSRLTVL.

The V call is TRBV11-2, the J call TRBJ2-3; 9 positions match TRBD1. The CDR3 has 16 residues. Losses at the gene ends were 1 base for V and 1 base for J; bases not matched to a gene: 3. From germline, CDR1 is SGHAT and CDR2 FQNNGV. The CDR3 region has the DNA TGTGCCAGCAGCTTAGGACAGGGGGGTGGCACAGATACGCAGTATTTT. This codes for CASSLGQGGGTDTQYF.

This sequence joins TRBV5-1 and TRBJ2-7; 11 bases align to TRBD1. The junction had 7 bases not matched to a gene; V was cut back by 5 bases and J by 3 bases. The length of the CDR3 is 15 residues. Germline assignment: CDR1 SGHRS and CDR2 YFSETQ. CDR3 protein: CASSLTGTGGYEQYF. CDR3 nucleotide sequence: TGCGCCAGCAGTCTAACCGGGACAGGGGGCTACGAGCAGTACTTC.

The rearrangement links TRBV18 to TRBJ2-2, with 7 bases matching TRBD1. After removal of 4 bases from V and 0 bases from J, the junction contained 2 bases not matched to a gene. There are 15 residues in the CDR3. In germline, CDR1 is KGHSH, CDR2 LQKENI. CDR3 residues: CASSLDRANTGELFF. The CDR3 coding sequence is TGTGCCAGCTCACTAGACAGGGCGAACACCGGGGAGCTGTTTTTT. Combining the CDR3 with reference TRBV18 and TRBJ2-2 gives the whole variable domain NAGVMQNPRHLVRRRGQEARLRCSPMKGHSHVYWYRQLPEEGLKFMVYLQKENIIDESGMPKERFSAEFPKEGPSILRIQQVVRGDSAAYFCASSLDRANTGELFFGEGSRLTVL.

The CDR3 DNA reads as TGTGCCAGCAGCTTATGGGGAAGCGAGCAGTACTTC. As protein: CASSLWGSEQYF. This sequence joins TRBV7-2 and TRBJ2-7; D not certain. The CDR3 sequence is 12 residues long. Germline lookup yields CDR1 SGHTA and CDR2 FQGNSA. Trimming took off 2 bases at V and 6 bases at J, with 8 bases between the two ends. Together with reference TRBV7-2 and TRBJ2-7, the CDR3 gives the full variable domain: GAGVSQSPSNKVTEKGKDVELRCDPISGHTALYWYRQSLGQGLEFLIYFQGNSAPDKSGLPSDRFSAERTGGSVSTLTIQRTQQEDSAVYLCASSLWGSEQYFGPGTRLTVT.

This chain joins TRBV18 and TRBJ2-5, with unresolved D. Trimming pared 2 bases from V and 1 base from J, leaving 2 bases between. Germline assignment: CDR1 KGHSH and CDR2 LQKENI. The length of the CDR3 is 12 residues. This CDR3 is CASSPAQETQYF. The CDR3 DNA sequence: TGTGCCAGCTCACCAGCCCAAGAGACCCAGTACTTC.